The 28 T cell receptor beta chains in this list originate from one sample, sequenced in a study of T cell responses to AZD1222 COVID-19 vaccine. Using immunoSEQ multiplex PCR, the repertoire was profiled, and TCRdb retains in-frame clones only, with some absent. This table holds about 110,000 clones, 70% to 90% found once. This specimen was peripheral blood, taken on day 0 of AZD1222 vaccination. The receptors originated from an adult in good health.

The gene calls are TRBV9 and TRBJ2-7; no firm D call. V was clipped by 2 bases and J by 6 bases, with 9 bases between them. Germline assignment: CDR1 SGDLS and CDR2 YYNGEE. CDR3 length equals 12 residues. The CDR3 coding sequence is TGTGCCAGCAGCGTTGGGGTAGGCGAGCAGTACTTC. This translates into CASSVGVGEQYF.

J is TRBJ2-3 and V is TRBV5-1; 12 positions match TRBD2. This CDR3 is 18 amino acids long. The ends lost 4 bases at V and 4 bases at J; junction bases unmatched: 13. Germline V gene lookup returns CDR1 SGHRS and CDR2 YFSETQ. The CDR3 spells CASSPLPSSGGASDTQYF. The CDR3 region has the DNA TGCGCCAGCAGCCCGCTTCCTTCTAGCGGGGGGGCATCAGATACGCAGTATTTT.

This rearrangement joins TRBV14 to TRBJ1-1; D unclear. The V gene lost 5 bases and the J gene lost 1 base, with 8 bases spanning the gap. This CDR3 spans 13 amino acids. Germline V gene lookup returns CDR1 SGHDN and CDR2 FVKESK. This chain's CDR3 is CASSSQKNTEAFF. The CDR3 bases are TGTGCCAGCAGCTCTCAGAAGAACACTGAAGCTTTCTTT.

The chain employs TRBV6-5 and TRBJ2-7, with TRBD1 matching over 7 bases. CDR1 and CDR2 from the germline V gene are MNHEY and SVGAGI. V shed 4 bases and J 0 bases; nucleotides not matched to a gene: 6. CDR3 length: 15 residues. The CDR3 loop reads CASSSTGAFSYEQYF. In DNA, the CDR3 is TGTGCCAGCAGTTCCACAGGGGCTTTCTCCTACGAGCAGTACTTC.

V usage is TRBV5-5 and J usage is TRBJ1-2; D possibly corresponds to TRBD1 (6 bases). V was pared by 4 bases and J by 3 bases, with 13 bases between. This CDR3 has 14 residues. CDR1 and CDR2 (germline): SGHKS, YYEKEE (reference sequence). This CDR3 reads CASSRDGGHYGYTF. The CDR3, as DNA: TGTGCCAGCAGCCGCGACGGGGGCCACTATGGCTACACCTTC.

The rearrangement joins TRBV11-2 to TRBJ1-4; D is uncertain. Germline V CDR1 and CDR2: SGHAT, FQNNGV. This CDR3 contains 12 residues. Trimming stripped 1 base from V and 11 bases from J, with 8 bases between. CDR3 protein: CASSLVKEKLFF. CDR3 in DNA: TGTGCCAGCAGCTTAGTCAAGGAGAAACTGTTTTTT.

The V and J genes are TRBV25-1 and TRBJ1-2, with a possible D match to TRBD1 (6 bases). Germline V gene data show CDR1 as MGHDK and CDR2 as SYGVNS. V was shortened by 1 base and J by 4 bases, with 10 bases between the two germline ends. This CDR3 is 14 amino acids long. CDR3 sequence (DNA): TGTGCCAGCAGTGAATCCCTCAGGGGCTATGGCTACACCTTC. Translated: CASSESLRGYGYTF.

The chain couples TRBV19 to TRBJ2-5; D unresolved. CDR1 is LNHDA and CDR2 is SQIVND in the germline V gene (reference sequence). Trimming cost V 3 bases and J 1 base, with 6 bases left between them. The CDR3 covers 13 residues. CDR3 amino acids: CASSIWGQETQYF. In DNA form, the CDR3 reads TGTGCCAGTAGTATCTGGGGCCAAGAGACCCAGTACTTC.

This clone has only a few counts. The chain has TRBV7-3 and TRBJ1-6, with 9 bases identical to TRBD1. Germline V gives CDR1 SGHTA, CDR2 FQGTGA. Trimming took 0 bases from V and 7 from J; bases not matched to a gene: 1. This CDR3 is built from 15 residues. The CDR3 coding sequence is TGTGCCAGCAGCTTAACAGGACAGGGGAATTCACCCCTCCACTTT. It codes for CASSLTGQGNSPLHF.

The chain uses TRBV28 and TRBJ1-5, with 8 bases that match TRBD1. The germline CDR1 and CDR2 sequences are MDHEN and SYDVKM. V was pared by 6 bases and J by 4 bases, with 8 bases of the junction left unmatched. The CDR3 runs to 15 residues. The CDR3 sequence is CASSHRTGRNQPQHF. In DNA form, the CDR3 reads TGTGCCAGCAGCCACAGGACAGGGAGAAATCAGCCCCAGCATTTT.

The J gene is TRBJ1-5, the V gene TRBV4-2, with D perhaps TRBD1 (6 bases). V was pared by 3 bases and J by 1 base, with 13 bases between. This CDR3 has 16 residues. Germline assignment: CDR1 LGHNA and CDR2 YNFKEQ. CDR3 protein: CASSQGGGSSNQPQHF. The CDR3 DNA sequence: TGTGCCAGCAGCCAGGGGGGGGGCTCAAGCAATCAGCCCCAGCATTTT.

The chain carries TRBV6-1 and TRBJ1-2, with D perhaps matching TRBD1 (6 bases). Trimming took off 2 bases at V and 2 bases at J, with 27 bases between the two ends. This CDR3 region has 20 residues. The V gene's germline CDR1 is MNHNS and CDR2 SASEGT. Written as DNA, the CDR3 is TGTGCCAGCAGTGAACCCTCATCCGAAATAAAACAGGGAGGGAACTATGGCTACACCTTC. This codes for CASSEPSSEIKQGGNYGYTF.

This clone occurred once. The chain carries TRBV19 and TRBJ1-4, with D perhaps TRBD1 (5 bases). Trimming pared 0 bases from V and 7 bases from J, leaving 12 bases between. Germline V lookup: CDR1 LNHDA, CDR2 SQIVND (reference sequence). The CDR3 sequence is 15 residues long. CDR3 amino acids: CASSIEGPLGEKLFF. For the CDR3, the DNA is TGTGCCAGTAGTATAGAGGGACCTCTGGGTGAAAAACTGTTTTTT.

The chain is built from TRBV5-1 and TRBJ1-5; D is possibly TRBD1 (6 bases). CDR3 length: 14 amino acids. Germline V gene sequence: CDR1 SGHRS, CDR2 YFSETQ. The V and J ends lost 3 bases and 5 bases respectively, with 12 bases between them. The CDR3 loop reads CASSWGDNDQPQHF. In nucleotides, the CDR3 is TGCGCCAGCAGCTGGGGGGACAACGATCAGCCCCAGCATTTT.

The rearrangement links TRBV6-2 or TRBV6-3 to TRBJ2-5; weak D call: TRBD2 (7 bases). The germline V gene has CDR1 MNHEY and CDR2 SVGEGT. The CDR3 sequence is 16 residues long. The germline V and J ends were trimmed by 2 bases and 4 bases, with 17 bases remaining between them. The CDR3 DNA follows: TGTGCCAGCAGTTACCTTGCGGGGGCGCGGAGAGAGACCCAGTACTTC. Protein sequence: CASSYLAGARRETQYF.

The V gene is TRBV28, the J gene TRBJ2-7; a possible D gene is TRBD1 (6 bases). Germline CDR1 MDHEN, CDR2 SYDVKM. V was trimmed by 7 bases and J by 5 bases, leaving 12 bases between them. The CDR3 sequence is 12 residues long. CDR3 nucleotide sequence: TGTGCCAGCACCCTACAGGGTAACGAGCAGTACTTC. It codes for CASTLQGNEQYF.

The V call is TRBV6-6, the J call TRBJ2-7, with 11 bases aligning to TRBD1. The CDR3 length is 16 residues. Germline CDR1 MNHNY, CDR2 SVGAGI (reference sequence). After removal of 0 bases from V and 7 bases from J, the junction contained 8 bases not matched to a gene. As DNA, the CDR3 is TGTGCCAGCAGTTACTCTTCCGGACAGGGGGCCAAAGAGCAGTACTTC. Its protein product is CASSYSSGQGAKEQYF.

The chain joins TRBV5-4 to TRBJ1-2; possible D gene TRBD1, 6 bases. The germline V gene has CDR1 SGHNT and CDR2 YYREEE (reference sequence). The CDR3 length is 15 residues. V lost 2 bases to trimming and J lost 6 bases, with 17 bases between them. The CDR3 reads CASSLGGGRLDGYTF. CDR3 nucleotides: TGTGCCAGCAGCTTAGGTGGGGGGCGTCTAGATGGCTACACCTTC.

DNA of the CDR3: TGTGCCAGCAGCCAGCAAATGGGGGGGGCTGGCACAGATACGCAGTATTTT. Translating it yields CASSQQMGGAGTDTQYF. The chain couples TRBV3-1 (or the pseudogene TRBV3-2) to TRBJ2-3; a possible D gene is TRBD2 (7 bases). From germline, CDR1 is LGHDT and CDR2 YNNKEL (reference sequence). This CDR3 is 17 amino acids long. Trimming took 3 bases from V and 1 from J, leaving 17 bases between them.

In this sample, this clone turned up once. The V call is TRBV2, the J call TRBJ2-4, with D perhaps matching TRBD2 (6 bases). Trimming took off 11 bases at V and 1 base at J, with 15 bases between the two ends. Germline V gene sequence: CDR1 SNHLY, CDR2 FYNNEI. The CDR3 is 14 residues long. CDR3 DNA sequence: TGTGCCGACCGGGACTTTTGGGCCAAAAACATTCAGTACTTC. Translated: CADRDFWAKNIQYF.

Points on this clone: Other DNA sequences within the sample encode an identical CDR3. The chain has TRBV14 and TRBJ2-7, with D possibly being TRBD2 (5 bases). The CDR3 consists of 17 residues. Trimming stripped 0 bases from V and 0 bases from J, with 15 bases between. Germline lookup yields CDR1 SGHDN and CDR2 FVKESK. The CDR3, as DNA: TGTGCCAGCAGCCAAGATCTTTCCCCGGGATACTCCTACGAGCAGTACTTC. Its protein is CASSQDLSPGYSYEQYF.

This chain links TRBV5-1 with TRBJ2-3; D uncertain. This CDR3 contains 13 residues. Trimming removed 4 bases at V and 2 bases at J, with 8 bases between. Germline CDR1 is SGHRS and CDR2 is YFSETQ. The CDR3, as DNA: TGCGCCAGCAGCCGCCTGGTCACAGATACGCAGTATTTT. Translated: CASSRLVTDTQYF.

The J gene is TRBJ1-2, the V gene TRBV28; D is undetermined. Germline V gene lookup returns CDR1 MDHEN and CDR2 SYDVKM. The CDR3 extends over 12 amino acids. Trimming left V 11 bases short and J 8 bases short, with 18 bases between. The CDR3 is CARGDTRIGYTF. In DNA form, the CDR3 reads TGTGCCCGAGGAGACACGAGAATCGGCTACACCTTC.

The chain is built from TRBV6-9 and TRBJ1-5, with a tentative D call TRBD1 (5 bases). Germline CDR1 reads MNHGY; CDR2 reads SVAAGI. The germline V and J ends were trimmed by 3 bases and 0 bases, with 18 bases remaining between them. The CDR3 contains 18 residues. CDR3 amino acids: CASSYERPDRHSNQPQHF. The CDR3 bases are TGTGCCAGCAGTTACGAACGCCCCGACAGACATAGCAATCAGCCCCAGCATTTT.

The rearrangement joins TRBV6-2 or TRBV6-3 to TRBJ1-2, with D possibly matching TRBD1 (5 bases). This CDR3 is 14 amino acids long. Germline V gives CDR1 MNHEY, CDR2 SVGEGT. V dropped 5 bases and J dropped 8 bases, with 18 bases sitting between them. The CDR3 protein is CASSPAVQAGGYTF. In DNA, the CDR3 is TGTGCCAGCAGTCCAGCGGTACAGGCGGGAGGCTACACCTTC.

The chain carries TRBV27 and TRBJ2-7, with D perhaps matching TRBD2 (5 bases). CDR1 is MNHEY, CDR2 SMNVEV, per germline (reference sequence). This CDR3 has 14 amino acids. The V and J ends lost 5 bases and 3 bases respectively, with 14 bases between them. CDR3 sequence: CASSHRGNHYEQYF. CDR3 nucleotides: TGTGCCAGCAGTCACCGGGGTAACCACTACGAGCAGTACTTC.

This chain joins TRBV6-1 and TRBJ2-2; 9 bases are a match to TRBD1. This CDR3 is built from 17 residues. Germline V gene data show CDR1 as MNHNS and CDR2 as SASEGT. After removal of 2 bases from V and 2 bases from J, the junction contained 6 bases not matched to a gene. The CDR3 region has the DNA TGTGCCAGCAGTGAAAGAGGGGGACAGGGAAACACCGGGGAGCTGTTTTTT. Protein sequence: CASSERGGQGNTGELFF.

This rearrangement joins TRBV5-1 to TRBJ1-1, with a weak D call TRBD1 (6 bases). V lost 4 bases to trimming and J lost 0 bases, with 19 bases between them. CDR3 size: 17 residues. The V gene's germline CDR1 is SGHRS and CDR2 YFSETQ. The CDR3 nucleotides read TGCGCCAGCAGCCTCGGACAGACCTACGTGATGAACACTGAAGCTTTCTTT. It yields the protein CASSLGQTYVMNTEAFF.